A single sample gave rise to the 3 T cell receptor beta chains below, sequenced in a study of T-cell reconstitution after alpha-beta-depleted transplantation in children. The library targeted TCRbeta and was prepared with unique molecular identifiers. TCRdb called the PCR reads again in MiXCR, with one record for every CDR3 protein. The table shows approximately 520,000 distinct CDR3 sequences, with approximately 10% occurring only once. This specimen was PBMCs, mostly from graft donor cells, taken 180 days after TCRalphabeta/CD19-depleted stem cell transplant. These receptors were taken from a female patient between 2 and 10 years old who had a stem cell transplant for aplastic anemia, so the T cells may come from the graft donor.

The chain combines TRBV18 with TRBJ2-7, with D maybe TRBD2 (6 bases). The CDR3 contains 13 residues. V was trimmed by 3 bases and J by 5 bases, leaving 11 bases between them. Germline lookup yields CDR1 KGHSH and CDR2 LQKENI. The CDR3 DNA reads as TGTGCCAGCTCACCGCGGGACGGGAACGAGCAGTACGTC. Amino acid sequence: CASSPRDGNEQYV.

This clonotype was picked up a small number of times. The V call is TRBV29-1, the J call TRBJ2-3; a weak D match, TRBD1 (6 bases). V lost 3 bases and J 2 bases, leaving 12 bases between the germline ends. In germline, CDR1 is SQVTM, CDR2 ANQGSEA. This CDR3 has 14 amino acids. The CDR3 loop reads CSVDKGGSTDTQYF. Here the CDR3 DNA reads TGCAGCGTTGATAAAGGGGGTTCCACAGATACGCAGTATTTT.

This clonotype was found a few times. This sequence joins TRBV7-2 and TRBJ2-7; D not certain. Germline V CDR1 and CDR2: SGHTA, FQGNSA. Between the trimmed V and J ends, which lost 3 bases and 1 base, there was a span of 7 bases. CDR3 length: 13 amino acids. The CDR3 nucleotides read TGTGCCAGCAGCTTTTTCAGTTCCTACGAGCAGTACTTC. It codes for CASSFFSSYEQYF.